In this sample, the clone carrying this T cell receptor beta chain turned up a few times. Its antigen remains unidentified. The germline V gene encodes CDR1 MNHEY and CDR2 SMNVEV (reference sequence). There are 14 residues in the CDR3. V shed 8 bases and J shed 2 bases, with 16 bases lying between them. Profiled with immunoSEQ multiplex PCR; TCRdb holds only in-frame clones, not every one. Among around 26,000 clones listed, approximately 82% were seen once. The data belong to a study of graft-versus-host responses after intestinal transplantation. The sequence was collected from a human donor who was the organ donor for an intestinal transplant. The J gene is TRBJ2-7, the V gene TRBV27, with TRBD2 as a possible D gene (7 bases). The sequencing here drew on unstimulated CD8+ T cells sorted from spleen or lymph node cells, taken before transplant. CDR3 in amino acids: CASGPWGGPYEQYF. In nucleotides, the CDR3 is TGTGCCAGCGGTCCTTGGGGGGGCCCCTACGAGCAGTACTTC.